This T cell receptor beta chain emerged from a study of cytomegalovirus exposure and HLA in healthy donors. The germline V gene encodes CDR1 MGHRA and CDR2 YSYEKL. Unmatched junction bases numbered 12, after V lost 3 bases and J lost 7 bases. CDR3 length equals 16 residues. A multiplex PCR was run with 60 Vbeta primers and 13 Jbeta primers. Only in-frame clones appear in the TCRdb table, and some are missing; sequencing was by immunoSEQ multiplex PCR. The sample carries about 160,000 clones, 82% recorded once. Sequenced input: PBMCs. This rearrangement joins TRBV4-1 to TRBJ1-5; 7 positions agree with TRBD1. The receptor was derived from a girl aged 2-10 years in good health and CMV-seropositive. CDR3 coding DNA: TGCGCCAGCAGCCACCCGGCTGTGAGGGGGCGGCAGCCCCAGCATTTT. Protein product: CASSHPAVRGRQPQHF.